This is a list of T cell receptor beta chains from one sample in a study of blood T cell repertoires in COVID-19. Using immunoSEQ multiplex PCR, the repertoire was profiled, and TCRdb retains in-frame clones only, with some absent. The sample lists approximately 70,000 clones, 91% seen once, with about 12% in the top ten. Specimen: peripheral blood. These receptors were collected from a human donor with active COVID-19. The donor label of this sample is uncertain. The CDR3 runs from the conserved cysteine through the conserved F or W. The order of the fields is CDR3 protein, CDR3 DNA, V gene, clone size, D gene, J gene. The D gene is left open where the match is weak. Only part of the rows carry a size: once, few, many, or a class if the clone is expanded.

CDR3: CASSSSGASSYEQYF; DNA: TGTGCCAGCAGTTCTAGCGGGGCTAGCTCCTACGAGCAGTACTTC; V: TRBV28; size: NA; D: TRBD2; J: TRBJ2-7
CDR3: CASSSQPRGGDTDTQYF; DNA: TGTGCCAGCAGCTCCCAGCCCAGGGGAGGGGACACAGATACGCAGTATTTT; V: TRBV7-9; size: once; D: NA; J: TRBJ2-3
CDR3: CASSEGTVYGYTF; DNA: TGTGCCAGCAGTGAAGGGACAGTTTACGGCTACACCTTC; V: TRBV25-1; size: NA; D: TRBD1; J: TRBJ1-2
CDR3: CASRSLNFPFF; DNA: TGTGCCAGCAGATCCCTTAACTTCCCGTTCTTC; V: TRBV7-9; size: few; D: NA; J: TRBJ2-1
CDR3: CASSLAPSAGYTQYF; DNA: TGCGCCAGCAGCTTGGCCCCTAGCGCCGGTTATACGCAGTATTTT; V: TRBV5-1; size: NA; D: NA; J: TRBJ2-3
CDR3: CASSLELGSSYNSPLHF; DNA: TGTGCCAGCAGTTTAGAGTTGGGGAGCTCCTATAATTCACCCCTCCACTTT; V: TRBV28; size: once; D: NA; J: TRBJ1-6
CDR3: CASSLLPGSEAEAFF; DNA: TGTGCCAGCAGTCTACTACCAGGGTCAGAGGCTGAAGCTTTCTTT; V: TRBV28; size: NA; D: NA; J: TRBJ1-1
CDR3: CATSGGLMGTARVF; DNA: TGTGCCACCAGCGGGGGCCTAATGGGGACAGCCCGGGTTTTT; V: TRBV15; size: NA; D: TRBD1; J: TRBJ1-3
CDR3: CASSGQGAGTEAFF; DNA: TGTGCCAGCAGTGGGCAGGGGGCGGGAACTGAAGCTTTCTTT; V: TRBV2; size: NA; D: TRBD1; J: TRBJ1-1
CDR3: CASSIDRGGYTF; DNA: TGTGCCAGTAGTATCGACAGGGGTGGCTACACCTTC; V: TRBV19; size: once; D: TRBD1; J: TRBJ1-2
CDR3: CASSQEGAGPRGEQYF; DNA: TGCGCCAGCAGCCAAGAAGGGGCAGGGCCCAGGGGCGAGCAGTACTTC; V: TRBV4-3; size: NA; D: NA; J: TRBJ2-7
CDR3: CASSLDQARTGTEAFF; DNA: TGTGCCAGCAGCTTAGACCAGGCGAGGACTGGGACTGAAGCTTTCTTT; V: TRBV7-9; size: NA; D: NA; J: TRBJ1-1
CDR3: CASSPQQGPEKLFF; DNA: TGTGCCAGCAGTCCCCAACAGGGTCCCGAAAAACTGTTTTTT; V: TRBV6-5; size: NA; D: NA; J: TRBJ1-4
CDR3: CSVGLSAHLYEQYF; DNA: TGCAGCGTTGGTTTGAGCGCCCACCTCTACGAGCAGTACTTC; V: TRBV29-1; size: NA; D: NA; J: TRBJ2-7
CDR3: CSVHGTSGREAYNEQFF; DNA: TGCAGCGTCCATGGGACTAGCGGGAGGGAGGCCTACAATGAGCAGTTCTTC; V: TRBV29-1; size: NA; D: TRBD2; J: TRBJ2-1
CDR3: CASRNLEGVEQFF; DNA: TGTGCCAGCAGAAACTTAGAAGGGGTGGAGCAGTTCTTC; V: TRBV6-5; size: NA; D: NA; J: TRBJ2-1
CDR3: CASSPGTGVSEQYF; DNA: TGTGCCAGCAGCCCCGGGACAGGGGTCTCCGAGCAGTACTTC; V: TRBV7-9; size: NA; D: TRBD1; J: TRBJ2-7
CDR3: CSVNRGLYNEQFF; DNA: TGCAGCGTTAACAGGGGTCTATACAATGAGCAGTTCTTC; V: TRBV29-1; size: NA; D: TRBD1; J: TRBJ2-1
CDR3: CASSYRTSGLQYF; DNA: TGTGCCAGCAGCTATCGGACTAGCGGTCTCCAGTACTTC; V: TRBV2; size: NA; D: TRBD2; J: TRBJ2-5
CDR3: CASSLRTSGATNTGELFF; DNA: TGTGCCAGCAGCCTACGGACTAGCGGGGCTACGAACACCGGGGAGCTGTTTTTT; V: TRBV21-1; size: NA; D: NA; J: TRBJ2-2
CDR3: CASSRQGVYGYTF; DNA: TGTGCCAGCAGTCGACAGGGGGTCTATGGCTACACCTTC; V: TRBV6-2/TRBV6-3; size: NA; D: TRBD1; J: TRBJ1-2
CDR3: CASSMDSSSYNEQFF; DNA: TGTGCCAGCAGCATGGACAGTAGCTCCTACAATGAGCAGTTCTTC; V: TRBV11-3; size: NA; D: NA; J: TRBJ2-1
CDR3: CASSSMGNQPQHF; DNA: TGTGCCAGCAGTTCTATGGGCAATCAGCCCCAGCATTTT; V: TRBV6-5; size: once; D: NA; J: TRBJ1-5
CDR3: CASSHRTSGSSYNEQFF; DNA: TGTGCCAGCAGCCACCGGACTAGCGGTAGCTCCTACAATGAGCAGTTCTTC; V: TRBV5-8; size: NA; D: TRBD2; J: TRBJ2-1
CDR3: CASSTGQDSSYNSPLHF; DNA: TGTGCCAGCAGCACTGGCCAGGACAGCTCCTATAATTCACCCCTCCACTTT; V: TRBV5-5; size: NA; D: NA; J: TRBJ1-6
CDR3: CASSYSPNQPQHF; DNA: TGTGCCAGCAGTTACTCCCCGAATCAGCCCCAGCATTTT; V: TRBV6-6; size: NA; D: NA; J: TRBJ1-5
CDR3: CASSSGTSGSYNEQFF; DNA: TGTGCCAGCAGCTCCGGGACTAGCGGTTCCTACAATGAGCAGTTCTTC; V: TRBV7-9; size: NA; D: TRBD2; J: TRBJ2-1
CDR3: CASSRGTTNEKLFF; DNA: TGTGCCAGCAGCAGGGGTACCACAAATGAAAAACTGTTTTTT; V: TRBV7-9; size: NA; D: NA; J: TRBJ1-4
CDR3: CASSPKPMTRMNTEAFF; DNA: TGTGCCAGTAGTCCGAAGCCTATGACACGAATGAACACTGAAGCTTTCTTT; V: TRBV19; size: NA; D: NA; J: TRBJ1-1
CDR3: CASSVRTGIGYTF; DNA: TGTGCCAGCAGTGTGAGGACAGGGATTGGCTACACCTTC; V: TRBV28; size: NA; D: TRBD1; J: TRBJ1-2
CDR3: CASSTGLAGGRRGEQFF; DNA: TGTGCCAGCAGTACCGGACTAGCGGGAGGCCGGAGGGGTGAGCAGTTCTTC; V: TRBV25-1; size: NA; D: TRBD2; J: TRBJ2-1
CDR3: CATSDVQVRSYNEQFF; DNA: TGTGCCACCAGTGACGTACAGGTTCGCTCCTACAATGAGCAGTTCTTC; V: TRBV24-1; size: NA; D: NA; J: TRBJ2-1
CDR3: CASSQDRNTGELFF; DNA: TGTGCCAGCAGCCAAGACCGTAACACCGGGGAGCTGTTTTTT; V: TRBV3-1/TRBV3-2; size: NA; D: NA; J: TRBJ2-2
CDR3: CASSGDYKNIQYF; DNA: TGTGCCAGCTCGGGAGATTACAAAAACATTCAGTACTTC; V: TRBV7-2; size: NA; D: NA; J: TRBJ2-4
CDR3: CASSSGQEAYEQYF; DNA: TGCGCCAGCAGCTCGGGACAGGAGGCCTACGAGCAGTACTTC; V: TRBV5-1; size: NA; D: TRBD1; J: TRBJ2-7
CDR3: CASSDRGDYDEQYF; DNA: TGTGCCAGCAGTGATAGGGGGGACTACGACGAGCAGTACTTC; V: TRBV2; size: once; D: NA; J: TRBJ2-7
CDR3: CATSDLAGEDTQYF; DNA: TGTGCCACCAGTGATCTAGCGGGGGAGGATACGCAGTATTTT; V: TRBV24-1; size: NA; D: TRBD2; J: TRBJ2-3
CDR3: CASHRLTRNQPQHF; DNA: TGTGCCAGCCATAGGCTCACGAGGAATCAGCCCCAGCATTTT; V: TRBV27; size: NA; D: NA; J: TRBJ1-5
CDR3: CATSDVTGAYNEQFF; DNA: TGTGCCACCAGTGACGTGACAGGGGCCTACAATGAGCAGTTCTTC; V: TRBV24-1; size: NA; D: TRBD1; J: TRBJ2-1